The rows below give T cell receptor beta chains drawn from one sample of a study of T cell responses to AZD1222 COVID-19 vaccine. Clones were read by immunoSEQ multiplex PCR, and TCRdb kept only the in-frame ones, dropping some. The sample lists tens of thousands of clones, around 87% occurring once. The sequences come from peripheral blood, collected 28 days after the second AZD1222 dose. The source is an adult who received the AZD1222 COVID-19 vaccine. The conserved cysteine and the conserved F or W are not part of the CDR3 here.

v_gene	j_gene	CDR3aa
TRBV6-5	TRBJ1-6	ASMAGGNFNSPLH
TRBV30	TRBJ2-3	AWGRGLVKNEDTQY
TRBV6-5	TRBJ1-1	ASSRDTEAF
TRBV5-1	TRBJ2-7	ASSGSSGSSIHEQY
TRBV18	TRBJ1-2	ASSPPIPGNYGYT
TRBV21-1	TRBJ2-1	ASSRRTGEEQF
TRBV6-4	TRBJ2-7	ASSHEQY
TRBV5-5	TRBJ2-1	ASSPRTSGPTYNEQF
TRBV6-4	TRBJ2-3	ASSERRGDTDTQY
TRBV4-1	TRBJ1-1	ASSIKGAGVGNTEAF
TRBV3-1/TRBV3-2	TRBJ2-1	ASSYRAGTSGRNEQF
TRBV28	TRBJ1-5	ASSLGRVNQPQH
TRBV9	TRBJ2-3	ASSVFGRGTDTQY
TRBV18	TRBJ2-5	ASSPSTGETQY
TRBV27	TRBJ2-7	ASSSAGGGSSYEQY
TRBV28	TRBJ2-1	ASSPRGSLWDNEQF
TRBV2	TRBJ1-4	ASNGDGAFNEKLF
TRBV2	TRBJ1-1	ASSAGADTEAF
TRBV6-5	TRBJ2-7	ASSRHSDYEQY
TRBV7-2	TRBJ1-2	ASSLGSVYGYT
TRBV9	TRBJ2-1	ASSVGGVYNEQF
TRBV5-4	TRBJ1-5	ASSSTGTGVDQPQH
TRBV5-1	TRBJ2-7	ASSLTGQYEQY
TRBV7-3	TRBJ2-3	ASSLQIGGRTDTQY
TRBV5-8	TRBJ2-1	ASSLDGSYNEQF
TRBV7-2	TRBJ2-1	ASSPLGAAGNEQF
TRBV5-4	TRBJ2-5	ASSPASIHEMETQY
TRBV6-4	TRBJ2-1	ASSPSSYNEQF
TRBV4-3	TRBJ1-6	ASSQDQGVVSPLH
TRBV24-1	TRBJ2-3	ATGTGGPDTQY
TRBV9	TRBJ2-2	ASSAGTAGELF
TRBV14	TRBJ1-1	ASSQVRLRSTEAF
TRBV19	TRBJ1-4	ASRGDEGPGREKLF
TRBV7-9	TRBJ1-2	ASSFSEYREGYT
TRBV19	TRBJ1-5	ASSTRTGGLRVQPQH
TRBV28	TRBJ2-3	ASSFADLPLTDTQY
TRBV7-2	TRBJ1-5	ASSPRDISNQPQH
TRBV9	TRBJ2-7	ASSVESGGLLYEQY
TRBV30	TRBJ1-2	AGNRGTGGTDGYGYT
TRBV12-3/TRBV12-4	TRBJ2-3	ASESGMADTQY
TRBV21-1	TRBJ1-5	ASPGQPSNQPQH
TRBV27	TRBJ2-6	ASSLTNPRQGSSGANVLT
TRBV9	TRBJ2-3	ASSVVPRGTDTQY
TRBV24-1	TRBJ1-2	ATSDLDSNGGYT
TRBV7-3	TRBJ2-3	ASSGAGVGTDTQY